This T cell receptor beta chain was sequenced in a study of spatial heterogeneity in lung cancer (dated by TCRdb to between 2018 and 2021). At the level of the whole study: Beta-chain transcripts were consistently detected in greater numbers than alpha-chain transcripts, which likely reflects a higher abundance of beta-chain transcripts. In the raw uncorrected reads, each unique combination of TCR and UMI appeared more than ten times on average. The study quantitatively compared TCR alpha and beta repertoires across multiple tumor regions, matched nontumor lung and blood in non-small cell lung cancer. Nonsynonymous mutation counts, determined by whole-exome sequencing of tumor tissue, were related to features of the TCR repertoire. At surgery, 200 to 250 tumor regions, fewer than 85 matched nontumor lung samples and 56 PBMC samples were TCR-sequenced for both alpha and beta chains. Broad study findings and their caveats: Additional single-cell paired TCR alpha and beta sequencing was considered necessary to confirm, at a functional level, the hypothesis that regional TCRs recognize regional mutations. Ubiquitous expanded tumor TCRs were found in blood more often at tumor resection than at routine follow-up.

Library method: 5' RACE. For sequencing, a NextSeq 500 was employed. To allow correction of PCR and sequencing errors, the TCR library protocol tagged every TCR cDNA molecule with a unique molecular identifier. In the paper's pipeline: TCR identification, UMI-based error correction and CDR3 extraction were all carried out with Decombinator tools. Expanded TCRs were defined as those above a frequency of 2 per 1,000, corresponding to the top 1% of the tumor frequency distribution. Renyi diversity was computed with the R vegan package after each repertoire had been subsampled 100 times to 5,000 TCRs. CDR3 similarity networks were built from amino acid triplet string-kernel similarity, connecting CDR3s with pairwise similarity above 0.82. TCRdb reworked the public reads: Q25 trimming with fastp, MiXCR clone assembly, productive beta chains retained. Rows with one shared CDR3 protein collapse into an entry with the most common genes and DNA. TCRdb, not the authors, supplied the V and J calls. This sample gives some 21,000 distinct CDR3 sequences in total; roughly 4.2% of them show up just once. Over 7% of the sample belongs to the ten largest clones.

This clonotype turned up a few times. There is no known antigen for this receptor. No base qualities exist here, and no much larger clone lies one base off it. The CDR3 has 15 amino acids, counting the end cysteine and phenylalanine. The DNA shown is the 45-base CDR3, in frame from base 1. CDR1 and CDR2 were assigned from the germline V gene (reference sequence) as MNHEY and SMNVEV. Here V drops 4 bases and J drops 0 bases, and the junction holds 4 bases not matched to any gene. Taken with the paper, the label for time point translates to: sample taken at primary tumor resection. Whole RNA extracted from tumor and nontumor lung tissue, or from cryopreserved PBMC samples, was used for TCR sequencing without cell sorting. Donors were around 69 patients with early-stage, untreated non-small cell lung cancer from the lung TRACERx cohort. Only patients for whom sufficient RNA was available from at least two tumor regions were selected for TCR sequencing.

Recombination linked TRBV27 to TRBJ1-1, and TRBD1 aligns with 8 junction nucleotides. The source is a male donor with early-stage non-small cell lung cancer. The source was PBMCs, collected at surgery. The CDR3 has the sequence CASSSRTGMNTEAFF. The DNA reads TGTGCCAGCAGTTCACGGACAGGGATGAACACTGAAGCTTTCTTT.